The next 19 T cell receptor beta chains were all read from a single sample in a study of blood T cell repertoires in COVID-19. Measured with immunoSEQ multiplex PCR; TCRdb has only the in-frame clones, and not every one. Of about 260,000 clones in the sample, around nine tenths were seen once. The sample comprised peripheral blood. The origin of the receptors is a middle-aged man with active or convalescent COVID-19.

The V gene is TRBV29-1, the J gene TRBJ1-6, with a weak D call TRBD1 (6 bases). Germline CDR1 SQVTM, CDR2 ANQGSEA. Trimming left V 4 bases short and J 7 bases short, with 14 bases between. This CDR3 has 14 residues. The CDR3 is CSVVTSGVNSPLHF. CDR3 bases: TGCAGCGTTGTCACTTCAGGGGTGAATTCACCCCTCCACTTT.

CDR3 coding DNA: TGCAGCGCCGAAATGACAGGGGCCTCCTATGGCTACACCTTC. Its translation is CSAEMTGASYGYTF. The chain combines TRBV29-1 with TRBJ1-2; TRBD1 aligns across 8 bases. Losses at the gene ends were 7 bases for V and 4 bases for J; bases not matched to a gene: 11. CDR1 and CDR2 (germline): SQVTM, ANQGSEA. The CDR3 runs 14 residues. Looking up the rest from reference TRBV29-1 and TRBJ1-2 gives the full variable domain: SAVISQKPSRDICQRGTSLTIQCQVDSQVTMMFWYRQQPGQSLTLIATANQGSEATYESGFVIDKFPISRPNLTFSTLTVSNMSPEDSSIYLCSAEMTGASYGYTFGSGTRLTVV.

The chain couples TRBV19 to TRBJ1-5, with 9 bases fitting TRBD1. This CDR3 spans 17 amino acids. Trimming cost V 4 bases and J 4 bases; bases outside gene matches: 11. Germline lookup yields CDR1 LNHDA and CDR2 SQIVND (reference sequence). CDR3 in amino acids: CASSTRPGTGHNQPQHF. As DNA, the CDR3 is TGTGCCAGTAGTACCCGACCGGGGACAGGGCATAATCAGCCCCAGCATTTT.

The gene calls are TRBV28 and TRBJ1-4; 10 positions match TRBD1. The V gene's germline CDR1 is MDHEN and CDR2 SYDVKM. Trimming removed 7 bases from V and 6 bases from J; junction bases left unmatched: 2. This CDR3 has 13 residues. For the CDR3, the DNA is TGTGCCAGCAAGACAGGGGGCTATGAAAAACTGTTTTTT. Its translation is CASKTGGYEKLFF.

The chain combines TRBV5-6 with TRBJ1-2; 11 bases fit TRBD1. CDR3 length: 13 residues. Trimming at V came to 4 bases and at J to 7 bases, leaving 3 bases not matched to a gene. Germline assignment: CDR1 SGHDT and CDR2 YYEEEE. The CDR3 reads CASSPGTGGGYTF. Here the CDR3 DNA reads TGTGCCAGCAGCCCCGGGACAGGGGGTGGCTACACCTTC.

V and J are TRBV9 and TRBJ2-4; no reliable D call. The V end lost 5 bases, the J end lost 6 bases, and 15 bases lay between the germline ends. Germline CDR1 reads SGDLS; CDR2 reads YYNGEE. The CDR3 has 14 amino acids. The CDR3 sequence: CASSSAETLNIQYF. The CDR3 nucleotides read TGTGCCAGCAGTTCCGCAGAGACTCTAAACATTCAGTACTTC.

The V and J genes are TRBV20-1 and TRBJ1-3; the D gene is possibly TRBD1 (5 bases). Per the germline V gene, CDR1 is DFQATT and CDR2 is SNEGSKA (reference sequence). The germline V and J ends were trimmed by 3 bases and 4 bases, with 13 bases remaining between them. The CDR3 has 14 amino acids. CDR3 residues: CSASSQGKGNTIYF. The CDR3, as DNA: TGCAGTGCTAGTAGCCAGGGAAAAGGAAACACCATATATTTT.

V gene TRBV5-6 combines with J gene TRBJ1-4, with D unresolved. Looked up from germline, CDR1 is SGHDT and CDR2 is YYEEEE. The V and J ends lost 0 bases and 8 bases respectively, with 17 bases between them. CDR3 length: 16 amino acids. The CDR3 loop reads CASSLGGHGLREKLFF. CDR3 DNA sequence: TGTGCCAGCAGCTTGGGCGGGCACGGCCTTCGGGAAAAACTGTTTTTT.

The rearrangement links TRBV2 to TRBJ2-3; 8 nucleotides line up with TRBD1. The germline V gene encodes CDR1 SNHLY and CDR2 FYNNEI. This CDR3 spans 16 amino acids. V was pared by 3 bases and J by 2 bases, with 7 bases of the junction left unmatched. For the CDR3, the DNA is TGTGCCAGCAGTGATTCCGGACAGGGCCCCACAGATACGCAGTATTTT. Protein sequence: CASSDSGQGPTDTQYF.

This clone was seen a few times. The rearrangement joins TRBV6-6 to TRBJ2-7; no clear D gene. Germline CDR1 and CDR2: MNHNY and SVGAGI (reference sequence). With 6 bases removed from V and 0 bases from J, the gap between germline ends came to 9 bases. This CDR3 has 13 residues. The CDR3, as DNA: TGTGCCAGCAGGTCAGCGAGCTCCTACGAGCAGTACTTC. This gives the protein CASRSASSYEQYF.

This CDR3 reads CASSYSSDRGPYEQYF. CDR3 bases: TGTGCCAGCAGTTACTCGTCAGACAGGGGACCCTACGAGCAGTACTTC. This sequence joins TRBV6-5 and TRBJ2-7, with 8 bases lining up with TRBD1. Trimming at V came to 0 bases and at J to 2 bases, leaving 6 bases not matched to a gene. Germline CDR1 reads MNHEY; CDR2 reads SVGAGI. The CDR3 totals 16 residues.

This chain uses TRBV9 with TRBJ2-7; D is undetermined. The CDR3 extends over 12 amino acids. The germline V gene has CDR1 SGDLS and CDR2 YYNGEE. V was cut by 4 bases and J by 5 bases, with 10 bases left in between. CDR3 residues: CASSPHQDEQYF. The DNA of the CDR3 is TGTGCCAGCAGCCCCCATCAGGACGAGCAGTACTTC. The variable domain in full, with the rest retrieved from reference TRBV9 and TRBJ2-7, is DSGVTQTPKHLITATGQRVTLRCSPRSGDLSVYWYQQSLDQGLQFLIQYYNGEERAKGNILERFSAQQFPDLHSELNLSSLELGDSALYFCASSPHQDEQYFGPGTRLTVT.

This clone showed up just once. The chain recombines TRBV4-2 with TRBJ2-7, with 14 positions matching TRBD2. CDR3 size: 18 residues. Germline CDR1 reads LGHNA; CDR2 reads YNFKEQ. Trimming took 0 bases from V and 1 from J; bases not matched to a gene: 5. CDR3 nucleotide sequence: TGTGCCAGCAGCCAAGAAAAGGGACTAGCGGGGGCTTCCTACGAGCAGTACTTC. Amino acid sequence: CASSQEKGLAGASYEQYF.

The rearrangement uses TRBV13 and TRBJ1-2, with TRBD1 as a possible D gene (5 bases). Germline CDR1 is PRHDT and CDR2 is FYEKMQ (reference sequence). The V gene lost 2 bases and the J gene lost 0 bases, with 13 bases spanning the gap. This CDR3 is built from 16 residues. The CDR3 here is CASSLKGLGTNYGYTF. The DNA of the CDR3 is TGTGCCAGCAGCTTAAAGGGGCTGGGAACTAACTATGGCTACACCTTC. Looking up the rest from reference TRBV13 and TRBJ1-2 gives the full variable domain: AAGVIQSPRHLIKEKRETATLKCYPIPRHDTVYWYQQGPGQDPQFLISFYEKMQSDKGSIPDRFSAQQFSDYHSELNMSSLELGDSALYFCASSLKGLGTNYGYTFGSGTRLTVV.

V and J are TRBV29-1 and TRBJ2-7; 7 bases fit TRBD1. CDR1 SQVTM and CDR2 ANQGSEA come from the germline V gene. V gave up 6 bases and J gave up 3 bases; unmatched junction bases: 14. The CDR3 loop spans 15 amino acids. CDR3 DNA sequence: TGCAGCGTGTTACAGGGGATCCCAGCTGACTACGAGCAGTACTTC. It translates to CSVLQGIPADYEQYF.

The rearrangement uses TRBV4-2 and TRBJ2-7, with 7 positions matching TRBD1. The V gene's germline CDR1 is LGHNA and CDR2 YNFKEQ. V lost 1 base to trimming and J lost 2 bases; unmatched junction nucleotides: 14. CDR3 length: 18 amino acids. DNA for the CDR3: TGTGCCAGCAGCCAAGTCCACAGGGGCCACGTACTCGCCTACGAGCAGTACTTC. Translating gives CASSQVHRGHVLAYEQYF.

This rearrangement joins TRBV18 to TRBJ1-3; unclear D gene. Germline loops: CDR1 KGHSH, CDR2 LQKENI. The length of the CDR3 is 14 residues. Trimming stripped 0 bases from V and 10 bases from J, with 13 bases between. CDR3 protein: CASSPPAPLPTIYF. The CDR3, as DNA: TGTGCCAGCTCACCACCGGCCCCTCTCCCGACCATATATTTT.

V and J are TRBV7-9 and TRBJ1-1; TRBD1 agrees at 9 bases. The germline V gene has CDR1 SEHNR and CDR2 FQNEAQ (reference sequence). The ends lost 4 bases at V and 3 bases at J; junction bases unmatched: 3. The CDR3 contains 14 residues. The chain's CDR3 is CASSWTGADTEAFF. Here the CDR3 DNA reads TGTGCCAGCAGCTGGACAGGGGCGGACACTGAAGCTTTCTTT. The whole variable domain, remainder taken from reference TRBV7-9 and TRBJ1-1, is DTGVSQNPRHKITKRGQNVTFRCDPISEHNRLYWYRQTLGQGPEFLTYFQNEAQLEKSRLLSDRFSAERPKGSFSTLEIQRTEQGDSAMYLCASSWTGADTEAFFGQGTRLTVV.

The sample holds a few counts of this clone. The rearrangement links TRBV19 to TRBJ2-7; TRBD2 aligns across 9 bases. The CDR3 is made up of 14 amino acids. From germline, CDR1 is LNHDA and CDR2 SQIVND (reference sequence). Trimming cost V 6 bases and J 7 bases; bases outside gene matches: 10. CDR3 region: CASRGLAGRQEQYF. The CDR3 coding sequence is TGTGCCAGTAGAGGGCTAGCGGGACGGCAGGAGCAGTACTTC.